The entry that follows covers one T cell receptor (beta chain) sequence. Its cognate antigen is unknown. This specimen belongs to a study of T cells after yellow fever vaccination. Overall study: The authors prepared low-cell-number fractions using SMART-Seq v4 Ultra Low Input. Findings and caveats of the study: Highly abundant clonotypes carried over from the bulk population could end up in FACS-sorted repertoires as contaminants. Booster sampling recovered most clones from primary vaccination (96% CD4, approximately 88% CD8).

Germline V gives CDR1 SGHTA, CDR2 FQGNSA. Unmatched junction bases numbered 7, after V lost 3 bases and J lost 0 bases. This CDR3 has 17 amino acids. MiXCR, applied by TCRdb to the 5' RACE reads, yields one record per CDR3 protein. The sample carries 500,000 to 650,000 distinct CDR3 sequences, more than 9% recorded once. This specimen was PBMCs, taken on the day of the yellow fever booster vaccination. This TCR came from a man aged 30 to 45 who received the YFV17D yellow fever vaccine. The V and J genes are TRBV7-2 and TRBJ2-1; TRBD1 aligns across 8 bases. CDR3 in amino acids: CASSFTGQVSSYNEQFF. The CDR3 DNA follows: TGTGCCAGCAGCTTTACGGGACAGGTGAGCTCCTACAATGAGCAGTTCTTC.